This T cell receptor beta chain stems from a study of CD8 T cells in ankylosing spondylitis. As regards this clonotype: The target antigen is unknown.

Preparation of TCR beta libraries was done by quantitative 5'-RACE with molecular barcodes. TCRdb passed the 5' RACE reads through MiXCR, listing each CDR3 protein once. The sample holds about 420,000 distinct CDR3 sequences; approximately 20% are singletons and the top ten take about 16%. Study observations and caveats: It was reported that disease-linked clones were significantly enriched in matched ankylosing spondylitis synovial fluid. Reports of some motif variants in reactive arthritis synovial fluid and blood predate this one. A motif in TCR beta, a set of under 10 highly homologous variants, appeared characteristic of ankylosing spondylitis blood.

With 5 bases clipped from V and 0 bases from J, the junction kept 3 bases outside the gene matches. This CDR3 comprises 15 residues. The sequencing input was blood, either unsorted or a sorted T cell fraction (not recorded which). This sequence was found in a male donor with ankylosing spondylitis. V and J are TRBV12-3 or TRBV12-4 and TRBJ1-5; 8 nucleotides match TRBD1. In DNA form, the CDR3 reads TGTGCCAGCAGTCACGGACAGGGTAGCAATCAGCCCCAGCATTTT. Encoded protein: CASSHGQGSNQPQHF.